This TCR beta chain comes out of a study of Tregs in tolerant kidney transplant recipients. The protocol was immunoSEQ multiplex PCR, while the TCRdb copy is restricted to in-frame clones and leaves out a portion. In the table there are about 240,000 clones, roughly 84% of which are singletons. The source of this sequence is a human donor in good health. Sequencing used CD4+ T cells from blood.

This CDR3 reads CASSRTGASEKLFF. The CDR3, as DNA: TGTGCCAGCAGTCGGACAGGGGCGAGCGAAAAACTGTTTTTT. The V gene is TRBV6-5, the J gene TRBJ1-4, with 9 bases lining up with TRBD1. Germline V gene lookup returns CDR1 MNHEY and CDR2 SVGAGI. Trimming at V came to 5 bases and at J to 8 bases, leaving 6 bases not matched to a gene. The length of the CDR3 is 14 residues.